Described below is a single TCR beta chain sequence and its context. Its specificity is not known. The record originates from a study of chemoradiotherapy in HPV16-positive cancers. Study overall: A couple of HPV16-positive patients' cells yielded candidate HPV-specific clones and common motifs.

Profiling relied on immunoSEQ multiplex PCR, and the TCRdb table lists in-frame clones only, not all of them. This table has 6,000 to 6,500 clones, 80% to 95% appearing once. Trimming removed 2 bases from V and 7 bases from J, with 13 bases in between. This CDR3 contains 14 residues. In germline, CDR1 is SGHRS, CDR2 YFSETQ. Study conclusions and caveats: During treatment, candidate HPV-specific clones and E7-related motifs expanded in tumor. The functional HPV-specific definition rests on just two HPV16-positive patients. For HPV16-positive patients, expanding HPV-responsive T cells associated with longer recurrence-free survival.

The rearrangement uses TRBV5-1 and TRBJ2-1; possibly TRBD2 for D (7 bases). This sequence was found in a human donor with HPV-associated anogenital cancer. The sample here was blood, taken from a patient who underwent chemoradiotherapy. CDR3 bases: TGCGCCAGCAGCTTCGGGGGGCCGAGGAATGAGCAGTTCTTC. It is translated as CASSFGGPRNEQFF.